A selection of T cell receptor beta chains follows, all from one sample in a study of blood T cell repertoires in COVID-19. Data came from immunoSEQ multiplex PCR; TCRdb stores just in-frame clones and leaves some out. Of under 350,000 clones listed, approximately 90% are singletons. The sample taken for sequencing was peripheral blood. The receptors were gathered from a man aged 35-49 years with acute or convalescent COVID-19. CDR3s include the opening cysteine and the closing phenylalanine or tryptophan. Each record gives: J gene, V gene, clone size, D gene, CDR3 DNA, CDR3 protein. A D gene is named only where the DNA matches it firmly. Clone size, where shown, is once, few, many, or a class for clones that have expanded.

J gene: TRBJ1-1; V gene: TRBV5-4; clone size: -; D gene: -; CDR3 DNA: TGTGCCAGCAGCCCAGCCGGGGACACTGAAGCTTTCTTT; CDR3 protein: CASSPAGDTEAFF
J gene: TRBJ2-7; V gene: TRBV23-1; clone size: -; D gene: TRBD2; CDR3 DNA: TGCGCCAGCAGTCAATCTGGCGGCCCTTTTACTAGCGGGGGACCTTACGAGCAGTACTTC; CDR3 protein: CASSQSGGPFTSGGPYEQYF
J gene: TRBJ2-1; V gene: TRBV29-1; clone size: -; D gene: -; CDR3 DNA: TGCAGCGTTGTGATTGACATCAGGTATGAGCAGTTCTTC; CDR3 protein: CSVVIDIRYEQFF
J gene: TRBJ1-2; V gene: TRBV6-5; clone size: -; D gene: -; CDR3 DNA: TGTGCCAGCACCCCGAGGGGGACAAACTATGGCTACACCTTC; CDR3 protein: CASTPRGTNYGYTF
J gene: TRBJ1-5; V gene: TRBV19; clone size: -; D gene: TRBD1; CDR3 DNA: TGTGCCAGTAGTATAGGTAAGGGACAGGGCAATCAGCCCCAGCATTTT; CDR3 protein: CASSIGKGQGNQPQHF
J gene: TRBJ2-7; V gene: TRBV7-2; clone size: -; D gene: TRBD1; CDR3 DNA: TGTGCCAGCAGCTCTTCTCCCGGGACAGGGGCCTACGAGCAGTACTTC; CDR3 protein: CASSSSPGTGAYEQYF
J gene: TRBJ2-2; V gene: TRBV27; clone size: once; D gene: TRBD1; CDR3 DNA: TGTGCCAGCAGTTTATTGGGGACAGGGGCAATCGGGGAGCTGTTTTTT; CDR3 protein: CASSLLGTGAIGELFF
J gene: TRBJ1-2; V gene: TRBV25-1; clone size: -; D gene: -; CDR3 DNA: TGTGCCAGCAGTAAGGGGGGGGCCGATGAAACTTTCTATGGCTACACCTTC; CDR3 protein: CASSKGGADETFYGYTF
J gene: TRBJ1-4; V gene: TRBV15; clone size: -; D gene: -; CDR3 DNA: TGTGCCACCAGCAGAGATCTGGGGGGGGATGAAAAACTGTTTTTT; CDR3 protein: CATSRDLGGDEKLFF
J gene: TRBJ1-1; V gene: TRBV5-4; clone size: -; D gene: TRBD1; CDR3 DNA: TGTGCCAGCAGCTCGGACAGGGAAGGGGACACTGAAGCTTTCTTT; CDR3 protein: CASSSDREGDTEAFF
J gene: TRBJ2-2; V gene: TRBV5-4; clone size: -; D gene: -; CDR3 DNA: TGTGCCAGCAGCTTGGATCTCAGGGAAACCGGGGAGCTGTTTTTT; CDR3 protein: CASSLDLRETGELFF
J gene: TRBJ1-2; V gene: TRBV30; clone size: once; D gene: -; CDR3 DNA: TGTGCCTGGACCAAAAGGAGGTTATTTAACTATGGCTACACCTTC; CDR3 protein: CAWTKRRLFNYGYTF
J gene: TRBJ2-1; V gene: TRBV19; clone size: once; D gene: TRBD2; CDR3 DNA: TGTGCCACCACGAGGCTAGCGGGGGGGGGCGGTGAGCAGTTCTTC; CDR3 protein: CATTRLAGGGGEQFF
J gene: TRBJ1-2; V gene: TRBV9; clone size: -; D gene: -; CDR3 DNA: TGTGCCAGCAGCGCGTTTGACAGAGGAGCTTACGGAGACTATGGCTACACCTTC; CDR3 protein: CASSAFDRGAYGDYGYTF
J gene: TRBJ1-2; V gene: TRBV5-1; clone size: -; D gene: -; CDR3 DNA: TGCGCCAGCAGTCCTAGGGGCGCAGGATATGGCTACACCTTC; CDR3 protein: CASSPRGAGYGYTF
J gene: TRBJ2-3; V gene: TRBV6-5; clone size: -; D gene: -; CDR3 DNA: TGTGCCAGCAGTTTGGCTAGCAGTCAAGATACGCAGTATTTT; CDR3 protein: CASSLASSQDTQYF
J gene: TRBJ1-3; V gene: TRBV27; clone size: once; D gene: -; CDR3 DNA: TGTGCCAGCAGTCGAGCTGGAAACACCATATATTTT; CDR3 protein: CASSRAGNTIYF
J gene: TRBJ1-6; V gene: TRBV27; clone size: -; D gene: TRBD1; CDR3 DNA: TGTGCCAGCAGTGGGGCAGGGGGAGCGAGGCCCCTCCACTTT; CDR3 protein: CASSGAGGARPLHF
J gene: TRBJ1-1; V gene: TRBV14; clone size: -; D gene: -; CDR3 DNA: TGTGCCAGCAGCCCCACATTCAGCGAAAACACTGAAGCTTTCTTT; CDR3 protein: CASSPTFSENTEAFF
J gene: TRBJ2-7; V gene: TRBV6-5; clone size: once; D gene: TRBD1; CDR3 DNA: TGTGCCAGCAGTCCCCGGGACAGGGGATACGAGCAGTACTTC; CDR3 protein: CASSPRDRGYEQYF
J gene: TRBJ2-2; V gene: TRBV15; clone size: -; D gene: TRBD1; CDR3 DNA: TGTGCCACCACGCAGGGGGCCGGGGAGCTGTTTTTT; CDR3 protein: CATTQGAGELFF
J gene: TRBJ2-3; V gene: TRBV5-1; clone size: -; D gene: TRBD1; CDR3 DNA: TGCGCCAGCAGTCGGTCAGGGGGCGAGGCAGATACGCAGTATTTT; CDR3 protein: CASSRSGGEADTQYF
J gene: TRBJ2-1; V gene: TRBV6-2/TRBV6-3; clone size: -; D gene: -; CDR3 DNA: TGTGCCAGCAGTTTGTTCACCGGGACTCCGGACAATGAGCAGTTCTTC; CDR3 protein: CASSLFTGTPDNEQFF
J gene: TRBJ1-2; V gene: TRBV9; clone size: -; D gene: -; CDR3 DNA: TGTGCCAGCAGCGTAGGAGGAAGCTACACCTTC; CDR3 protein: CASSVGGSYTF
J gene: TRBJ2-3; V gene: TRBV5-5; clone size: -; D gene: TRBD1; CDR3 DNA: TGTGCCAGCAGCCCCGGGGGACAGGGGAGGCATACGCAGTATTTT; CDR3 protein: CASSPGGQGRHTQYF
J gene: TRBJ1-6; V gene: TRBV1; clone size: few; D gene: -; CDR3 DNA: TGCACCAGCAGAAAGACGGGGGGCTTTTTATGGTCACCCCTCCACTTT; CDR3 protein: CTSRKTGGFLWSPLHF
J gene: TRBJ1-4; V gene: TRBV2; clone size: few; D gene: TRBD1; CDR3 DNA: TGTGCCAGCAGAGGGGACAGTGAAAAACTGTTTTTT; CDR3 protein: CASRGDSEKLFF
J gene: TRBJ2-2; V gene: TRBV6-1; clone size: once; D gene: -; CDR3 DNA: TGTGCCAGCAGTGAAGTCTGGGCCTACGGGGAGCTGTTTTTT; CDR3 protein: CASSEVWAYGELFF
J gene: TRBJ2-3; V gene: TRBV7-8; clone size: -; D gene: TRBD1; CDR3 DNA: TGTGCCAGCAGCTTACCCCGGACAGGGAGGTCCACAGATACGCAGTATTTT; CDR3 protein: CASSLPRTGRSTDTQYF
J gene: TRBJ2-1; V gene: TRBV12-3/TRBV12-4; clone size: -; D gene: -; CDR3 DNA: TGTGCCAGCAGTTCACAGGGATACAATGAGCAGTTCTTC; CDR3 protein: CASSSQGYNEQFF
J gene: TRBJ1-5; V gene: TRBV19; clone size: -; D gene: -; CDR3 DNA: TGTGCCAGTAGTATACTAAATCAGCCCCAGCATTTT; CDR3 protein: CASSILNQPQHF
J gene: TRBJ2-1; V gene: TRBV6-5; clone size: -; D gene: -; CDR3 DNA: TGTGCCAGCCGGCCGGGGGATGAGCAGTTCTTC; CDR3 protein: CASRPGDEQFF
J gene: TRBJ2-7; V gene: TRBV4-1; clone size: -; D gene: TRBD1; CDR3 DNA: TGCGCCAGCAGCCAAGATGACAGGGAACCCTACGAGCAGTACTTC; CDR3 protein: CASSQDDREPYEQYF
J gene: TRBJ1-2; V gene: TRBV6-5; clone size: -; D gene: -; CDR3 DNA: TGTGCCAGCAGAGATCCGAGAACAGCTTTTTATGGCTACACCTTC; CDR3 protein: CASRDPRTAFYGYTF
J gene: TRBJ1-3; V gene: TRBV5-1; clone size: -; D gene: -; CDR3 DNA: TGCGCCAGCAGCTTGACAGGAACAGGAAACACCATATATTTT; CDR3 protein: CASSLTGTGNTIYF
J gene: TRBJ2-7; V gene: TRBV30; clone size: -; D gene: TRBD1; CDR3 DNA: TGTGCCTGGAGTGTATGGGACAGATCCTACGAGCAGTACTTC; CDR3 protein: CAWSVWDRSYEQYF
J gene: TRBJ1-3; V gene: TRBV2; clone size: -; D gene: -; CDR3 DNA: TGTGCCAGCAGCACGGGGACGGGGGGAACCATATATTTT; CDR3 protein: CASSTGTGGTIYF
J gene: TRBJ1-2; V gene: TRBV19; clone size: -; D gene: -; CDR3 DNA: TGTGCCAGTAGTATGCCTGCTAGGGGCTACACCTTC; CDR3 protein: CASSMPARGYTF
J gene: TRBJ1-1; V gene: TRBV7-2; clone size: -; D gene: -; CDR3 DNA: TGTGCCAGCAGCTTAGGGGGAGGGGGGAACACTGAAGCTTTCTTT; CDR3 protein: CASSLGGGGNTEAFF
J gene: TRBJ1-1; V gene: TRBV5-1; clone size: -; D gene: -; CDR3 DNA: TGCGCCAGCAGCTTGGGTAGGGGGAGGAACACTGAAGCTTTCTTT; CDR3 protein: CASSLGRGRNTEAFF
J gene: TRBJ2-3; V gene: TRBV5-1; clone size: -; D gene: -; CDR3 DNA: TGCGCCAGCAGCTTCCAGGGGACCTTCACAGATACGCAGTATTTT; CDR3 protein: CASSFQGTFTDTQYF
J gene: TRBJ2-1; V gene: TRBV5-5; clone size: once; D gene: -; CDR3 DNA: TGTGCCAGCAGCTTACTGGGGCTATACAATGAGCAGTTCTTC; CDR3 protein: CASSLLGLYNEQFF
J gene: TRBJ2-5; V gene: TRBV7-6; clone size: -; D gene: -; CDR3 DNA: TGTGCCAGCAGCCTTCCCGGGGGAGAGACCCAGTACTTC; CDR3 protein: CASSLPGGETQYF
J gene: TRBJ1-6; V gene: TRBV6-6; clone size: -; D gene: -; CDR3 DNA: TGTGCCAGCACCCCTGGAGGGGTTTCACCCCTCCACTTT; CDR3 protein: CASTPGGVSPLHF
J gene: TRBJ2-3; V gene: TRBV10-2; clone size: -; D gene: -; CDR3 DNA: TGCGCCAGCAGTGAGCAGGGCTTCACAGATACGCAGTATTTT; CDR3 protein: CASSEQGFTDTQYF
J gene: TRBJ2-7; V gene: TRBV7-2; clone size: -; D gene: -; CDR3 DNA: TGTGCCAGCAGCTTAAGTCGGGGGTCCTACGAGCAGTACTTC; CDR3 protein: CASSLSRGSYEQYF